These 15 T cell receptor beta chains originate from one sample sequenced in a study of shared clonotypes between healthy human individuals. Sequencing used immunoSEQ multiplex PCR; TCRdb keeps in-frame clones, though not all of them. The profile shows millions of clones, roughly 94% of them singletons. The material sequenced was naive CD4+ T cells sorted from blood. The subset is: CD45RA+ positively selected. These receptors all stem from a young man in good health.

This clone was observed once. The chain combines TRBV2 with TRBJ2-3, with 7 bases aligning to TRBD1. Germline values: CDR1 SNHLY, CDR2 FYNNEI. The CDR3 totals 14 residues. J was trimmed by 2 bases and V by 6 bases; bases with no gene match: 5. CDR3 coding DNA: TGTGCCAGCAGCCGGGACAGTTACACAGATACGCAGTATTTT. Translating gives CASSRDSYTDTQYF.

The chain combines TRBV5-4 with TRBJ2-5; the D gene could be TRBD1 or TRBD2 (5 bases each). CDR1 SGHNT and CDR2 YYREEE come from the germline V gene (reference sequence). This CDR3 contains 16 residues. Trimming stripped 4 bases from V and 5 bases from J, with 21 bases between. This chain's CDR3 is CASSPRAGTLGETQYF. CDR3 DNA: TGTGCCAGCAGCCCCCGGGCCGGGACCCTTGGGGAGACCCAGTACTTC. The variable domain in full, completed from reference TRBV5-4 and TRBJ2-5, reads ETGVTQSPTHLIKTRGQQVTLRCSSQSGHNTVSWYQQALGQGPQFIFQYYREEENGRGNFPPRFSGLQFPNYSSELNVNALELDDSALYLCASSPRAGTLGETQYFGPGTRLLVL.

Only one count was recorded for this clone. The rearrangement joins TRBV4-1 to TRBJ1-5, with a tentative D call TRBD1 (5 bases). The CDR3 runs 17 residues. With 0 bases removed from V and 3 bases from J, the gap between germline ends came to 15 bases. Germline CDR1 is MGHRA and CDR2 is YSYEKL. CDR3 nucleotide sequence: TGCGCCAGCAGCCAAGATCGTTCGAGGGGCTTCAATCAGCCCCAGCATTTT. Encoded protein: CASSQDRSRGFNQPQHF.

This clone occurred once. The chain joins TRBV7-9 to TRBJ1-5; D not certain. V gave up 5 bases and J gave up 3 bases, with 5 bases separating them. The CDR3 runs 12 residues. Germline V CDR1 and CDR2: SEHNR, FQNEAQ (reference sequence). CDR3 bases: TGTGCCAGCAGCCACGTCAATCAGCCCCAGCATTTT. Amino acids: CASSHVNQPQHF.

In this sample, this clone turned up once. The V gene is TRBV9, the J gene TRBJ2-2, with D perhaps TRBD1 (6 bases). The germline V gene encodes CDR1 SGDLS and CDR2 YYNGEE. The V end lost 4 bases, the J end lost 3 bases, and 13 bases lay between the germline ends. The CDR3 runs to 15 residues. Written as DNA, the CDR3 is TGTGCCAGCAGCAAGACAGGCTTTTACACCGGGGAGCTGTTTTTT. This translates into CASSKTGFYTGELFF.

Remarks on this clone: The identical CDR3 is also encoded by other nucleotide sequences in the sample. CDR3 sequence: CASSRDRTYEQYF. The CDR3 region has the DNA TGTGCCAGCAGCCGCGACAGGACCTACGAGCAGTACTTC. The chain carries TRBV6-5 and TRBJ2-7, with D perhaps matching TRBD1 (6 bases). This CDR3 is 13 amino acids long. The germline CDR1 and CDR2 sequences are MNHEY and SVGAGI. Between the trimmed V and J ends, which lost 6 bases and 2 bases, there was a span of 11 bases.

CDR3 loop: CAWSTGNPVINTEAFF. In DNA form, the CDR3 reads TGTGCCTGGTCCACAGGGAACCCGGTTATAAACACTGAAGCTTTCTTT. V is TRBV30 and J is TRBJ1-1; TRBD1 might be the D (6 bases). The germline gives CDR1 GTSNPN, CDR2 SVGIG (reference sequence). V was cut by 5 bases and J by 2 bases, with 21 bases left in between. The CDR3 is 16 residues long.

The rearrangement uses TRBV5-1 and TRBJ2-5; 11 positions agree with TRBD2. Germline V lookup: CDR1 SGHRS, CDR2 YFSETQ. With 3 bases clipped from V and 1 base from J, the junction kept 5 bases outside the gene matches. The CDR3 totals 16 residues. CDR3: CASSSGTSGLQETQYF. The CDR3 bases are TGCGCCAGCAGCTCCGGGACTAGCGGCCTCCAAGAGACCCAGTACTTC.

V gene TRBV28 combines with J gene TRBJ2-5; 7 nucleotides match TRBD1. V was pared by 5 bases and J by 7 bases, with 13 bases of the junction left unmatched. CDR3 length equals 15 residues. In germline, CDR1 is MDHEN, CDR2 SYDVKM. The CDR3 here is CASSVDRVGFWTQYF. In DNA form, the CDR3 reads TGTGCCAGCAGTGTTGACAGGGTGGGATTTTGGACCCAGTACTTC.

Of note for this clone: The sample holds other DNA sequences that translate to the same CDR3. This sequence joins TRBV18 and TRBJ1-1, with TRBD1 matching 7 bases. J gave up 2 bases and V 1 base, and 1 base lay outside the gene matches. Germline V gene sequence: CDR1 KGHSH, CDR2 LQKENI. The CDR3 is made up of 14 amino acids. CDR3: CASSPQGANTEAFF. The CDR3 DNA follows: TGTGCCAGCTCACCACAGGGGGCCAACACTGAAGCTTTCTTT.

The chain joins TRBV28 to TRBJ1-5, with D possibly being TRBD1 (5 bases). This CDR3 region has 16 residues. CDR1 MDHEN and CDR2 SYDVKM come from the germline V gene. Trimming took off 3 bases at V and 0 bases at J, with 12 bases between the two ends. The CDR3 bases are TGTGCCAGCAGTTTCCGGGGGGGGAATAGCAATCAGCCCCAGCATTTT. The encoded protein is CASSFRGGNSNQPQHF.

The chain has TRBV7-2 and TRBJ2-1; D perhaps matches TRBD2 (6 bases). Trimming stripped 1 base from V and 12 bases from J, with 13 bases between. Germline V lookup: CDR1 SGHTA, CDR2 FQGNSA. This CDR3 region has 13 residues. CDR3 sequence: CASSLGGTGGQFF. The CDR3 coding sequence is TGTGCCAGCAGCTTAGGAGGGACTGGAGGGCAGTTCTTC.

The chain is built from TRBV6-5 and TRBJ1-6; no definite D call. The CDR3 length is 14 residues. Germline CDR1 and CDR2: MNHEY and SVGAGI. The ends were cut back, 5 bases at V and 10 bases at J, with 15 bases in the middle. For the CDR3, the DNA is TGTGCCAGCAGTGTCCGTGGGCTGGGCTCACCCCTCCACTTT. Its translation is CASSVRGLGSPLHF.

V gene TRBV28 combines with J gene TRBJ2-5; D is ambiguous. Trimming removed 2 bases from V and 5 bases from J, with 6 bases in between. The CDR3 loop spans 12 amino acids. CDR1 and CDR2 (germline): MDHEN, SYDVKM. CDR3: CASSLRWETQYF. In DNA form, the CDR3 reads TGTGCCAGCAGTTTACGGTGGGAGACCCAGTACTTC. The full variable domain, with the rest looked up from reference TRBV28 and TRBJ2-5, is DVKVTQSSRYLVKRTGEKVFLECVQDMDHENMFWYRQDPGLGLRLIYFSYDVKMKEKGDIPEGYSVSREKKERFSLILESASTNQTSMYLCASSLRWETQYFGPGTRLLVL.

The CDR3 DNA reads TGTGCCAGCAGTTACTCGATGTCGGCCCAAGAGACCCAGTACTTC. Translation gives CASSYSMSAQETQYF. V gene TRBV6-5 combines with J gene TRBJ2-5; D gene unclear. The CDR3 extends over 15 amino acids. Germline loops: CDR1 MNHEY, CDR2 SVGAGI. Trimming removed 0 bases at V and 1 base at J, with 9 bases between.